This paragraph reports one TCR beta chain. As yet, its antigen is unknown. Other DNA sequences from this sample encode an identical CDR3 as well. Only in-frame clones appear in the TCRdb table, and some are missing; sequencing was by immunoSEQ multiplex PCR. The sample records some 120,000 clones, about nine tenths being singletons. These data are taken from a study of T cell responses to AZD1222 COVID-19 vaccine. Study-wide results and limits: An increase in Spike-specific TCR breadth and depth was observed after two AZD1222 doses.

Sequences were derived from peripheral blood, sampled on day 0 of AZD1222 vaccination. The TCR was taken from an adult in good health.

CDR3 DNA sequence: TGTGCCAGCAGCTTAGGTGGCGGGCTACAAGAGACCCAGTACTTC. It codes for CASSLGGGLQETQYF. The chain couples TRBV11-3 to TRBJ2-5, with D maybe TRBD2 (5 bases). Trimming removed 1 base from V and 2 bases from J, with 11 bases in between. CDR3 size: 15 residues. Per the germline V gene, CDR1 is SGHNT and CDR2 is YENEEA.